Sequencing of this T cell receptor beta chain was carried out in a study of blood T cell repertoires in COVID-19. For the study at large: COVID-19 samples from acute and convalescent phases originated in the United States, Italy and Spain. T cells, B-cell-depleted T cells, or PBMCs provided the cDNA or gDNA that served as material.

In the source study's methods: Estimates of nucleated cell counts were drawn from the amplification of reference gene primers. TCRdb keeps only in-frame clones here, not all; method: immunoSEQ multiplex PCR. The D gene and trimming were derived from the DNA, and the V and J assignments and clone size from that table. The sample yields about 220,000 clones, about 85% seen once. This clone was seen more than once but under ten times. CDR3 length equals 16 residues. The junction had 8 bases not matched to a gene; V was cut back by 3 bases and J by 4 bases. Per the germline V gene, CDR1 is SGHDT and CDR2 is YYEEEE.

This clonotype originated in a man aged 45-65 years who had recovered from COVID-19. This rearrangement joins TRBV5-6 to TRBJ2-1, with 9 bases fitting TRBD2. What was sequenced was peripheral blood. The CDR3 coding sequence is TGTGCCAGCAGCTCCATAGCGGGAGAGACGTACAATGAGCAGTTCTTC. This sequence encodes CASSSIAGETYNEQFF.